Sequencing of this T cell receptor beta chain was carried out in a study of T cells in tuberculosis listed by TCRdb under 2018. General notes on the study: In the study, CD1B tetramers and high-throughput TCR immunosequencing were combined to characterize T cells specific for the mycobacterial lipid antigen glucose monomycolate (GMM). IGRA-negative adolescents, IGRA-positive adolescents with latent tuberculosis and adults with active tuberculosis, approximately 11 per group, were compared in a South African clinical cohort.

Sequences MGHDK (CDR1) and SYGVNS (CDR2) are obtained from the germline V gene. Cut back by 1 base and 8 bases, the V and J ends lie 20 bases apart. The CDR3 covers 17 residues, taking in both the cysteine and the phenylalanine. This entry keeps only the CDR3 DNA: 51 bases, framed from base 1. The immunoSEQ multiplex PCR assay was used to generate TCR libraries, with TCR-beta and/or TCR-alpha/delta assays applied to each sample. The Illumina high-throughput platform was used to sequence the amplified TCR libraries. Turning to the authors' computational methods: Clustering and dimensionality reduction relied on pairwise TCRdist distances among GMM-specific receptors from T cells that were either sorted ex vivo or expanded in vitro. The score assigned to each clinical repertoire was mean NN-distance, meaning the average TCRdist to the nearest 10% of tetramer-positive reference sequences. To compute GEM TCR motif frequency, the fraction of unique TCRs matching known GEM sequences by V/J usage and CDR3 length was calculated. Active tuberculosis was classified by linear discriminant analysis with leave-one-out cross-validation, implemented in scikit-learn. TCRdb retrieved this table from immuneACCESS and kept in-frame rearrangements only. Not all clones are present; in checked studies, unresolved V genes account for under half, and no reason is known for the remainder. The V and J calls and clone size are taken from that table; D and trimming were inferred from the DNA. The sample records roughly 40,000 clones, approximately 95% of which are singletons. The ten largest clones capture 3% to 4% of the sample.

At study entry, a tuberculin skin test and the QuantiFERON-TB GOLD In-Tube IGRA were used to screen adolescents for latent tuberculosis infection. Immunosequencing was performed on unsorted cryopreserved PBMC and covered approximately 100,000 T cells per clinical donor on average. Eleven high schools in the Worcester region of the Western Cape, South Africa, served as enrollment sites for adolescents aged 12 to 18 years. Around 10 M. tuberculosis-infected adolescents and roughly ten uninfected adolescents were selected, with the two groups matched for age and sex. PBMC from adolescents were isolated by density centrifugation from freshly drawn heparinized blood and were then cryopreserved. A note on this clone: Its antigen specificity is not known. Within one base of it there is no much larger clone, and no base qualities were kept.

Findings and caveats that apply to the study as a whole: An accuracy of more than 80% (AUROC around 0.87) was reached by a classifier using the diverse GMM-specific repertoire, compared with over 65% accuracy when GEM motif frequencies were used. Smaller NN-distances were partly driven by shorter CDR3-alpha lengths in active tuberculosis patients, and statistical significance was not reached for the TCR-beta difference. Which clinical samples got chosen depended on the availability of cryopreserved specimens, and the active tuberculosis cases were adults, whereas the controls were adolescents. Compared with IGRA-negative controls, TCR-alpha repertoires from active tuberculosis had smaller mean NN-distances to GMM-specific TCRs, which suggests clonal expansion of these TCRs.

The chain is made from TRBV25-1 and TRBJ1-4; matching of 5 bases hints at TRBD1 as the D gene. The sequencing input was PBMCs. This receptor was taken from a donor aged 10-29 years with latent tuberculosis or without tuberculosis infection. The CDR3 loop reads CASSESPPAGPEEKLFF. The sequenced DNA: TGTGCCAGCAGTGAATCTCCTCCGGCGGGACCGGAGGAAAAACTGTTTTTT. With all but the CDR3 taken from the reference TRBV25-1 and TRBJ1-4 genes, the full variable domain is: EADIYQTPRYLVIGTGKKITLECSQTMGHDKMYWYQQDPGMELHLIHYSYGVNSTEKGDLSSESTVSRIRTEHFPLTLESARPSHTSQYLCASSESPPAGPEEKLFFGSGTQLSVL.